Given below is one TCR beta chain in context. Germline CDR1 reads MNHEY; CDR2 reads SVGAGI. This CDR3 region has 14 residues. Trimming removed 6 bases from V and 1 base from J; junction bases left unmatched: 1. Using immunoSEQ multiplex PCR, the repertoire was profiled, and TCRdb retains in-frame clones only, with some absent. The sample includes some 300,000 clones, 75% to 90% of them seen just once. This record belongs to a study of blood T cell repertoires in COVID-19. The material sequenced was peripheral blood. This sequence originates from a woman aged 45-59 years with COVID-19, enrolled during active disease. The chain combines TRBV6-5 with TRBJ1-3; the match to TRBD1 covers 9 bases. CDR3 in amino acids: CASRDRGSGNTIYF. Written as DNA, the CDR3 is TGTGCCAGCAGGGACAGGGGTTCTGGAAACACCATATATTTT.